The present entry profiles one T cell receptor beta chain with its context. Its antigen is still unknown. CDR3 length: 15 residues. The germline CDR1 and CDR2 sequences are SEHNR and FQNEAQ (reference sequence). V lost 5 bases and J 0 bases, leaving 11 bases between the germline ends. Clones were sequenced by immunoSEQ multiplex PCR, and TCRdb holds only the in-frame ones, with some missing. Found here are approximately 30,000 clones, approximately 88% of them singletons; the top ten hold about 0.42%. The data derive from a study of STAT5B mutations in CD4+ large granular lymphocyte leukemia. Study-wide results and caveats: 8/27 top patient clones versus 2/35 control clones were TRBV06-family.

This rearrangement joins TRBV7-9 to TRBJ1-3, with D possibly matching TRBD1 (5 bases). The sequence derives from a human donor in good health. Material for sequencing was CD4+ T cells from blood buffy coats. The CDR3: CASSLGTDSGNTIYF. The DNA for the CDR3 is TGTGCCAGCAGCCTCGGGACGGACTCTGGAAACACCATATATTTT.